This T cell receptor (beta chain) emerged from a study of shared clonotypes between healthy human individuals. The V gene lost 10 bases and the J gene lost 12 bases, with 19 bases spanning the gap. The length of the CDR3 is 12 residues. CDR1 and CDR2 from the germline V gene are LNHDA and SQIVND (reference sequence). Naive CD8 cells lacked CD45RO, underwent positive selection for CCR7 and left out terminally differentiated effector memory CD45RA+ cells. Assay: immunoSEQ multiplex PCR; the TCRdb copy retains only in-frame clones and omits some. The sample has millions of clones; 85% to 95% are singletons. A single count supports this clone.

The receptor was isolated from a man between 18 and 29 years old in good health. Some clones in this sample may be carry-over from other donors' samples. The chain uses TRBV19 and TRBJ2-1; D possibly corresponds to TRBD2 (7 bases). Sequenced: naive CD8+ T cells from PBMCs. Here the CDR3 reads CATWGGPQGQFF. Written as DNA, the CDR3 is TGTGCCACCTGGGGGGGCCCCCAGGGGCAGTTCTTC.